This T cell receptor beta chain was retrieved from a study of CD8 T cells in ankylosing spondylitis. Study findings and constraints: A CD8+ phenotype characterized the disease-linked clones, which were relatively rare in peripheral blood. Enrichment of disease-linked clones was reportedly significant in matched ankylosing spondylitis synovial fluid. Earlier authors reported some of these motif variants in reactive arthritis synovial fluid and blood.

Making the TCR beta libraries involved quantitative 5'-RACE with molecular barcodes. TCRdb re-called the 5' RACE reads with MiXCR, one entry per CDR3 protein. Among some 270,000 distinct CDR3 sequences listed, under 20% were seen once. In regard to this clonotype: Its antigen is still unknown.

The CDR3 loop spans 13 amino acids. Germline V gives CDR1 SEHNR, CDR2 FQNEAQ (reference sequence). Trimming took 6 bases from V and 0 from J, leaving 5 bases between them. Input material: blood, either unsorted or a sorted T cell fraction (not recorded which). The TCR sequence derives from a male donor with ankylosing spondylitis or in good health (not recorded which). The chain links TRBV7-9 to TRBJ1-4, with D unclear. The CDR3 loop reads CASRLATNEKLFF. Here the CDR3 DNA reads TGTGCCAGCAGGCTCGCAACTAATGAAAAACTGTTTTTT.